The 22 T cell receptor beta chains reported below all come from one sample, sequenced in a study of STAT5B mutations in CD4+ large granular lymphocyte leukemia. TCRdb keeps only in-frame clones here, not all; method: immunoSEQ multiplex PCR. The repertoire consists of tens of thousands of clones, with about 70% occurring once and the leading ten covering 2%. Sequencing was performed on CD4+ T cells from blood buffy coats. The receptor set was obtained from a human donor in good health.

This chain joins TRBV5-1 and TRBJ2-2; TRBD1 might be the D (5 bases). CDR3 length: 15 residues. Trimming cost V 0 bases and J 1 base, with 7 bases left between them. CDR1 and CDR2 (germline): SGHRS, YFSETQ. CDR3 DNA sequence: TGCGCCAGCAGCTTGGCTCAGGGGAACACCGGGGAGCTGTTTTTT. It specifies CASSLAQGNTGELFF.

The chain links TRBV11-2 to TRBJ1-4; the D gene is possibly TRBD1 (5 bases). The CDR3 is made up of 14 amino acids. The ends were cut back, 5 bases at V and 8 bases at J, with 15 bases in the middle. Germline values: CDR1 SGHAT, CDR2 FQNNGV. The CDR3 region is CASSIGARREKLFF. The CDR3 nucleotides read TGTGCCAGCAGCATCGGGGCGCGACGAGAAAAACTGTTTTTT.

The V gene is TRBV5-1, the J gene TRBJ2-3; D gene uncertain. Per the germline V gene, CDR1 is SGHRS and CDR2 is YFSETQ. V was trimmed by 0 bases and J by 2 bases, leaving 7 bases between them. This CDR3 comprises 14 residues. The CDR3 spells CASSLGQHTDTQYF. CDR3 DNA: TGCGCCAGCAGCTTGGGCCAACACACAGATACGCAGTATTTT.

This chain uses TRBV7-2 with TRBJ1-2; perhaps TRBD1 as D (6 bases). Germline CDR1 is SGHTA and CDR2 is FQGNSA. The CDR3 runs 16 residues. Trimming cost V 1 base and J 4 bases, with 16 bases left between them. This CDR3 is CASSLEGDRSFYGYTF. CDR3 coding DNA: TGTGCCAGCAGCTTAGAGGGGGACCGATCATTCTATGGCTACACCTTC. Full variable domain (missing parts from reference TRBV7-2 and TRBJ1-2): GAGVSQSPSNKVTEKGKDVELRCDPISGHTALYWYRQSLGQGLEFLIYFQGNSAPDKSGLPSDRFSAERTGGSVSTLTIQRTQQEDSAVYLCASSLEGDRSFYGYTFGSGTRLTVV.

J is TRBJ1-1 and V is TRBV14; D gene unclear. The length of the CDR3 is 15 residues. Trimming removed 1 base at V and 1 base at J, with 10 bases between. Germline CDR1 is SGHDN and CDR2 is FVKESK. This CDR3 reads CASSQVLGPNTEAFF. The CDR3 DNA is TGTGCCAGCAGCCAAGTACTTGGCCCGAACACTGAAGCTTTCTTT.

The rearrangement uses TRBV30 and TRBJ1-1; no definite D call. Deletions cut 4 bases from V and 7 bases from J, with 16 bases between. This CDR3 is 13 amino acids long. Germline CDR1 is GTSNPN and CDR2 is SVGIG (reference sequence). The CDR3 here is CAWNKRLAVEAFF. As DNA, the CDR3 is TGTGCCTGGAATAAACGGCTCGCCGTTGAAGCTTTCTTT.

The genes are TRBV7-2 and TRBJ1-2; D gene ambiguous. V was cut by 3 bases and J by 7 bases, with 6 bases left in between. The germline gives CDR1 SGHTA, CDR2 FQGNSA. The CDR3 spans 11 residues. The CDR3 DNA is TGTGCCAGCAGCTTGGTTAGTGGCTACACCTTC. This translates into CASSLVSGYTF. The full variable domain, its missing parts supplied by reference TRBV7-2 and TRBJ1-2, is GAGVSQSPSNKVTEKGKDVELRCDPISGHTALYWYRQSLGQGLEFLIYFQGNSAPDKSGLPSDRFSAERTGGSVSTLTIQRTQQEDSAVYLCASSLVSGYTFGSGTRLTVV.

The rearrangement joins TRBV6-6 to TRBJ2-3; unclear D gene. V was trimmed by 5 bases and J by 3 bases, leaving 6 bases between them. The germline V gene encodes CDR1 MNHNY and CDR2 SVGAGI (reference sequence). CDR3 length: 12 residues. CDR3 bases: TGTGCCAGCAGTCTATTTACAGATACGCAGTATTTT. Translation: CASSLFTDTQYF.

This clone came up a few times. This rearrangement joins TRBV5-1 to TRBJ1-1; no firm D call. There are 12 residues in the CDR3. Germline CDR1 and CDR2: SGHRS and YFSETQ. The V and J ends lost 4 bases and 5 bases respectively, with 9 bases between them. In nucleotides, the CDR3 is TGCGCCAGCAGCGTACAGCATACTGAAGCTTTCTTT. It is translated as CASSVQHTEAFF.

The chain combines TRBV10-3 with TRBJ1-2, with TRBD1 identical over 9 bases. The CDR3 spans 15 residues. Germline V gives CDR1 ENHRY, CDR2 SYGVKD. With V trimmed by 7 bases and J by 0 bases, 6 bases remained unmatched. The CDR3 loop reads CAIIKGQGTNYGYTF. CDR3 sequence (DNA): TGTGCCATCATCAAAGGACAGGGGACTAACTATGGCTACACCTTC.

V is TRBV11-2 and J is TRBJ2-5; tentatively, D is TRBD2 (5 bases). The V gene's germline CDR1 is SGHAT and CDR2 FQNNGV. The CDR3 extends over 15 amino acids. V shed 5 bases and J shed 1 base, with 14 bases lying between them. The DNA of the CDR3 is TGTGCCAGCAGCCGTGCGGGCAGACTCCAAGAGACCCAGTACTTC. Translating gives CASSRAGRLQETQYF. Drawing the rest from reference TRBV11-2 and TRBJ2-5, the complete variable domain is EAGVAQSPRYKIIEKRQSVAFWCNPISGHATLYWYQQILGQGPKLLIQFQNNGVVDDSQLPKDRFSAERLKGVDSTLKIQPAKLEDSAVYLCASSRAGRLQETQYFGPGTRLLVL.

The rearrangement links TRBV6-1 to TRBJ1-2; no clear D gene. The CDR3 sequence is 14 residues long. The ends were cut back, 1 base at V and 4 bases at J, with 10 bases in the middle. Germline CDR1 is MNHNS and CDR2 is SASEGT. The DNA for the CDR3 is TGTGCCAGCAGTGAAGAGGGAGGCGGCTATGGCTACACCTTC. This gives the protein CASSEEGGGYGYTF.

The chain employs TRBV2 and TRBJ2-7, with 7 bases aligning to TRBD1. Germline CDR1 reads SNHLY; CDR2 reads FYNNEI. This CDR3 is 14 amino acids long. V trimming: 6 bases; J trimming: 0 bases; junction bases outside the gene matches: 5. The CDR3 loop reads CASSRPGGSYEQYF. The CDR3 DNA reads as TGTGCCAGCAGCCGGCCAGGGGGCTCCTACGAGCAGTACTTC.

In DNA, the CDR3 is TGTGCCAGCAGCTTAGGCGGACAGGGGGCGTCTGGCTACACCTTC. Translating it yields CASSLGGQGASGYTF. The chain couples TRBV7-2 to TRBJ1-2; 11 bases are shared with TRBD1. This CDR3 spans 15 amino acids. The germline V gene has CDR1 SGHTA and CDR2 FQGNSA. J gave up 7 bases and V 1 base, and 5 bases lay outside the gene matches.

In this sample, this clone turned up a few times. Here the CDR3 reads CASSFRGQGAREQYF. CDR3 in DNA: TGTGCCAGCAGCTTCCGGGGACAGGGGGCGCGGGAGCAGTACTTC. V usage is TRBV7-9 and J usage is TRBJ2-7, with 12 nucleotides matching TRBD1. Germline lookup yields CDR1 SEHNR and CDR2 FQNEAQ (reference sequence). The CDR3 loop spans 15 amino acids. Losses at the gene ends were 3 bases for V and 7 bases for J; bases not matched to a gene: 7.

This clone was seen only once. The CDR3 nucleotides are TGTGCCAGCAGCTTAGTCAGCTCCTACGAGCAGTACTTC. Translated, it gives CASSLVSSYEQYF. The gene calls are TRBV7-2 and TRBJ2-7; D is uncertain. This CDR3 contains 13 residues. Germline V gene sequence: CDR1 SGHTA, CDR2 FQGNSA. V gave up 1 base and J gave up 0 bases, with 4 bases separating them.

Here the CDR3 reads CASSRFSGVPSDEQYF. The CDR3 DNA sequence: TGCGCCAGCAGCCGGTTCTCGGGGGTACCGTCGGACGAGCAGTACTTC. The gene calls are TRBV4-3 and TRBJ2-7; D may be TRBD2 (6 bases). Germline loops: CDR1 LGHNA, CDR2 YSLEER. Trimming removed 4 bases at V and 5 bases at J, with 21 bases between. This CDR3 contains 16 residues.

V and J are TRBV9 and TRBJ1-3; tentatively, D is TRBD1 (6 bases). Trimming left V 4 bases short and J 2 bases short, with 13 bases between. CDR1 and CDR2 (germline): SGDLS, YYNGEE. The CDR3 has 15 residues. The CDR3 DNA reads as TGTGCCAGCAGCCCCCTGGGGGCGCCTGGAAACACCATATATTTT. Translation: CASSPLGAPGNTIYF.

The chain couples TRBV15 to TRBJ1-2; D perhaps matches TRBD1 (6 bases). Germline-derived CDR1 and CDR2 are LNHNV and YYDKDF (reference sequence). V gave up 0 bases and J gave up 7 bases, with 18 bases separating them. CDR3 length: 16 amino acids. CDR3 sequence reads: CATSRDFRGRQSGYTF. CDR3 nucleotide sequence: TGTGCCACCAGCAGAGATTTTCGGGGGCGGCAATCTGGCTACACCTTC. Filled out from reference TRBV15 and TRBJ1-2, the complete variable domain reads DAMVIQNPRYQVTQFGKPVTLSCSQTLNHNVMYWYQQKSSQAPKLLFHYYDKDFNNEADTPDNFQSRRPNTSFCFLDIRSPGLGDTAMYLCATSRDFRGRQSGYTFGSGTRLTVV.

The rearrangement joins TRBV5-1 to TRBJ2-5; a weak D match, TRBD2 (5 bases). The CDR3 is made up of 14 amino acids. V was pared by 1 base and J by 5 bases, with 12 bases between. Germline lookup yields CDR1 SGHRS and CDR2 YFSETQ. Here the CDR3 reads CASSLFGDYETQYF. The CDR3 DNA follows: TGCGCCAGCAGCTTGTTCGGGGATTACGAGACCCAGTACTTC. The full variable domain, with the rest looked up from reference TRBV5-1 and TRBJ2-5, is KAGVTQTPRYLIKTRGQQVTLSCSPISGHRSVSWYQQTPGQGLQFLFEYFSETQRNKGNFPGRFSGRQFSNSRSEMNVSTLELGDSALYLCASSLFGDYETQYFGPGTRLLVL.

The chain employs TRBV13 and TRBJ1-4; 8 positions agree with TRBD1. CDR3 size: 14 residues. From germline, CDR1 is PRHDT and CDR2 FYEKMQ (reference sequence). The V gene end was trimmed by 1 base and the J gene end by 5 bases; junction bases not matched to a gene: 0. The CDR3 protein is CASSLDRGNEKLFF. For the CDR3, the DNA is TGTGCCAGCAGCTTAGACAGGGGGAATGAAAAACTGTTTTTT.

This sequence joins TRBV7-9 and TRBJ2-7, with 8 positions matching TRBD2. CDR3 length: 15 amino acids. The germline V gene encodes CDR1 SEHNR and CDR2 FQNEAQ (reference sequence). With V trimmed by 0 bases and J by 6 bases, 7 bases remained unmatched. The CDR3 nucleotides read TGTGCCAGCAGCTTAGCGAACGGACTAGCTGCCGAGCAGTACTTC. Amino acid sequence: CASSLANGLAAEQYF.